Listed below are T cell receptor beta chains from one sample, sequenced in a study of blood T cell repertoires in COVID-19. Using immunoSEQ multiplex PCR, the repertoire was profiled, and TCRdb retains in-frame clones only, with some absent. The sample has about 130,000 clones; around 85% are singletons. The material sequenced was peripheral blood. The receptors come from a woman aged 50 to 60 with acute or convalescent COVID-19. The CDR3 runs from the conserved cysteine through the conserved F or W. D genes are given only for firm matches. Size is omitted from some rows. Given values are once, few, many or a class for expanded clones.

TGTGCCAGCGCGACTAGGTTCACAGATACGCAGTATTTT	CASATRFTDTQYF	-	-	13	TRBV6-5	TRBJ2-3
TGTGCCAGTAGCCGCCAGCGGGGACCCTACAATGAGCAGTTCTTC	CASSRQRGPYNEQFF	TRBD2	-	15	TRBV19	TRBJ2-1
TGTGCCAGCCTCCCAATCGGCGGGTGGTACACTGAAGCTTTCTTT	CASLPIGGWYTEAFF	-	-	15	TRBV28	TRBJ1-1
TGTGCCAGCAGTTTTTCCGGACAGGGGGCGATAGATACGCAGTATTTT	CASSFSGQGAIDTQYF	TRBD1	once	16	TRBV28	TRBJ2-3
TGTGCCAGCAGCCCAGAGACTAGCGGGGCCTACGAGCAGTACTTC	CASSPETSGAYEQYF	TRBD2	-	15	TRBV9	TRBJ2-7
TGTGCCGGAGTTAGCGGGGGGGCTTATACGCAGTATTTT	CAGVSGGAYTQYF	TRBD2	-	13	TRBV30	TRBJ2-3
TGTGCCAGCAGCTTAGGGACAGGGGGTATCTACGAGCAGTACTTC	CASSLGTGGIYEQYF	TRBD1	-	15	TRBV11-1	TRBJ2-7
TGTGCCAGCAGCGCCAAACCGACAGGGAGCAATGAAAAACTGTTTTTT	CASSAKPTGSNEKLFF	TRBD1	-	16	TRBV7-9	TRBJ1-4
TGTGCCAGCAGCCTTTCCGGACAGGGTGGCTACGAGCAGTACTTC	CASSLSGQGGYEQYF	TRBD1	-	15	TRBV13	TRBJ2-7
TGTGCCAGCAGCACGGACAGGGGGCCTCCCTTC	CASSTDRGPPF	TRBD1	-	11	TRBV11-3	TRBJ1-2
TGTGCCAGCAGCGTAGAGCTAGCGGGGGGGCCGGGAACCGGGGAGCTGTTTTTT	CASSVELAGGPGTGELFF	TRBD2	-	18	TRBV9	TRBJ2-2
TGTGCCAGCCTCTTGGGGGTCAGCGACTCCTACAATGAGCAGTTCTTC	CASLLGVSDSYNEQFF	-	-	16	TRBV5-6	TRBJ2-1
TGCAGTGCCATTCCCGGGACTAGGCAGTTCTTC	CSAIPGTRQFF	TRBD2	once	11	TRBV20-1	TRBJ2-1
TGTGCCAGTGTTCGCGCACAGGACTATGACACAGATACGCAGTATTTT	CASVRAQDYDTDTQYF	-	-	16	TRBV2	TRBJ2-3
TGTGCCAGCTCACCCAAATCGACAGGGACTGGAAACACCATATATTTT	CASSPKSTGTGNTIYF	TRBD1	-	16	TRBV18	TRBJ1-3
TGTGCCAGCAGCTTAGTTTGGACACTTTACGACGAGCAGTACTTC	CASSLVWTLYDEQYF	-	once	15	TRBV11-2	TRBJ2-7
TGTGCCAGTAGTAGCGAGAATCTGAACACTGAAGCTTTCTTT	CASSSENLNTEAFF	-	-	14	TRBV19	TRBJ1-1
TGTGCCAGCAGTACACGGACTAGCGGGGGCTACGAGCAGTACTTC	CASSTRTSGGYEQYF	TRBD2	-	15	TRBV6-5	TRBJ2-7
TGTGCCAGCACCCACACCCGGGACAGGGGAGAAAAACTGTTTTTT	CASTHTRDRGEKLFF	TRBD1	-	15	TRBV6-5	TRBJ1-4
TGTGCCAGCAGTGAAGCTCCGGGAGGGTATGGCAATCAGCCCCAGCATTTT	CASSEAPGGYGNQPQHF	-	-	17	TRBV6-1	TRBJ1-5
TGTGCCAGCTCACCAAAAGACAGACCTATCCCCTACGAGCAGTACTTC	CASSPKDRPIPYEQYF	-	-	16	TRBV18	TRBJ2-7
TGTGCCAGCAGCCCCAACCCGACACGGGGGGGCGCAGATACGCAGTATTTT	CASSPNPTRGGADTQYF	TRBD2	-	17	TRBV4-2	TRBJ2-3
TGCGCCAGCAAGGAGGGGGCAGGCTTGAGCTCCTACAATGAGCAGTTCTTC	CASKEGAGLSSYNEQFF	-	-	17	TRBV5-1	TRBJ2-1
TGTGCCAGTAGTATAACAGGGAGGGAAGAGACCCAGTACTTC	CASSITGREETQYF	-	-	14	TRBV19	TRBJ2-5
TGTGCCACCAGTGATTTGTCAGATTCCTACAATGAGCAGTTCTTC	CATSDLSDSYNEQFF	-	-	15	TRBV24-1	TRBJ2-1
TGTGCCAGCAGCTTAAATCTATGGGGCAACACTGAAGCTTTCTTT	CASSLNLWGNTEAFF	-	-	15	TRBV13	TRBJ1-1
TGTGCCAGCTCAGAGACAGGGGGCGACGAGCAGTACTTC	CASSETGGDEQYF	TRBD1	-	13	TRBV18	TRBJ2-7
TGCAGCGTAGCGGGACAGGAAATGAACACTGAAGCTTTCTTT	CSVAGQEMNTEAFF	TRBD1	-	14	TRBV29-1	TRBJ1-1
TGTGCCAGCAGCCCTCCGGGATCCCTACTTCTTAACTATGGCTACACCTTC	CASSPPGSLLLNYGYTF	-	-	17	TRBV3-1/TRBV3-2	TRBJ1-2
TGTGCCAGCAGCCAAGAAGGCGGCAGGGGACCGCTCAACTATGGCTACACCTTC	CASSQEGGRGPLNYGYTF	-	once	18	TRBV4-2	TRBJ1-2
TGTGCCTGGACTCAGGGATCTCGTCAGCCCCAGCATTTT	CAWTQGSRQPQHF	-	-	13	TRBV30	TRBJ1-5
TGTGCCAGCGGGACAGGGCAAGGCTACACCTTC	CASGTGQGYTF	TRBD1	-	11	TRBV27	TRBJ1-2
TGTGCCAGTAGAAACTCCGGGATGAACACTGAAGCTTTCTTT	CASRNSGMNTEAFF	-	-	14	TRBV19	TRBJ1-1
TGTGCCAGCAGTTACTCGGGACTAACCCGGGGGACCCAGTACTTC	CASSYSGLTRGTQYF	TRBD2	-	15	TRBV6-5	TRBJ2-5
TGCAGTGCTAGAGCCCCAGTGGGCTACACCTTC	CSARAPVGYTF	-	-	11	TRBV20-1	TRBJ1-2
TGTGCCACCAGTGATCGGACGGGGGGTCGGCCCCAGCATTTT	CATSDRTGGRPQHF	-	-	14	TRBV24-1	TRBJ1-5
TGTGCCAGTAGTTTAATTCCCGGGACAGGATATGAAAAACTGTTTTTT	CASSLIPGTGYEKLFF	TRBD1	-	16	TRBV19	TRBJ1-4
TGTGCCAGTAGCTCCGAAAGACTCTATGGCTACACCTTC	CASSSERLYGYTF	-	-	13	TRBV19	TRBJ1-2
TGTGCCAGCTCACCCGCTAGCGGGGGGGGCCGCAATGAGCAGTTCTTC	CASSPASGGGRNEQFF	TRBD2	-	16	TRBV18	TRBJ2-1
TGTGCCAGCAGTGAATCGGGACAGGGGGCGCGGGGCTACACCTTC	CASSESGQGARGYTF	TRBD1	-	15	TRBV6-1	TRBJ1-2
TGTGCCATCACCGCAGGTATGGATCAGCCCCAGCATTTT	CAITAGMDQPQHF	-	-	13	TRBV10-3	TRBJ1-5
TGTGCCAGCCACTCCGGGACAGTAGATAATTCACCCCTCCACTTT	CASHSGTVDNSPLHF	TRBD1	-	15	TRBV6-5	TRBJ1-6
TGCAGTGCCAAGACTGGAGATACGCAGTATTTT	CSAKTGDTQYF	-	-	11	TRBV20-1	TRBJ2-3
TGTGCCAGCAGCCCCACGGGACAGGGTTTATTCAATGAGCAGTTCTTC	CASSPTGQGLFNEQFF	TRBD1	-	16	TRBV28	TRBJ2-1
TGTGCCAGCAGCTCCGCGGAGGAGGTTAGCAATCAGCCCCAGCATTTT	CASSSAEEVSNQPQHF	-	-	16	TRBV5-6	TRBJ1-5
TGTGCCAGTAGTATATCGCGGGCCTCCAGAGGTGAAAAACTGTTTTTT	CASSISRASRGEKLFF	-	-	16	TRBV19	TRBJ1-4
TGTGCCAGCGTCAAAGCAAATGAGCAGTTCTTC	CASVKANEQFF	-	-	11	TRBV3-1/TRBV3-2	TRBJ2-1
TGTGCCAGCAGTCCCCTAGCGGGGGGTCCTTACAATGAGCAGTTCTTC	CASSPLAGGPYNEQFF	TRBD2	-	16	TRBV28	TRBJ2-1
TGCAGCGTTGGGGGCGGATGGGACACTGAAGCTTTCTTT	CSVGGGWDTEAFF	-	-	13	TRBV29-1	TRBJ1-1
TGTGCCAGCCGGCCGGGACAGGGGGCAGGTCAGCCCCAGCATTTT	CASRPGQGAGQPQHF	TRBD1	-	15	TRBV2	TRBJ1-5
TGTGCCTGGAGTAGGGAACAGGGCGGTTGGAATCAGCCCCAGCATTTT	CAWSREQGGWNQPQHF	-	-	16	TRBV30	TRBJ1-5
TGTGCCAGCAGCCTAAGAGAAGCTAACTATGGCTACACCTTC	CASSLREANYGYTF	-	once	14	TRBV14	TRBJ1-2
TGCGCCAGCACCCGGCGGAGACAGGGAGCTACCGGGGAGCTGTTTTTT	CASTRRRQGATGELFF	TRBD1	-	16	TRBV5-1	TRBJ2-2